This passage covers 16 T cell receptor beta chains from one sample sequenced in a study of cytomegalovirus exposure and HLA in healthy donors. The PCR used 60 Vbeta and 13 Jbeta primers. Generated by immunoSEQ multiplex PCR, the TCRdb table keeps only in-frame clones and is missing some. The data show some 200,000 clones, 84% seen once. Material: PBMCs. The receptors come from a woman aged 50 to 65 in good health and CMV-seropositive.

V gene TRBV27 combines with J gene TRBJ2-4; the D gene is possibly TRBD2 (7 bases). Germline-derived CDR1 and CDR2 are MNHEY and SMNVEV (reference sequence). The CDR3 runs to 12 residues. Trimming pared 10 bases from V and 13 bases from J, leaving 20 bases between. CDR3 DNA sequence: TGTGCCATCACGCTGAGGCGGGGGCCCCAGTACTTC. This gives the protein CAITLRRGPQYF.

This chain joins TRBV27 and TRBJ2-2; 8 nucleotides align to TRBD2. The CDR3 consists of 16 residues. With 5 bases clipped from V and 2 bases from J, the junction kept 7 bases outside the gene matches. Looked up from germline, CDR1 is MNHEY and CDR2 is SMNVEV (reference sequence). For the CDR3, the DNA is TGTGCCAGCAGTCCCACAGCGGGGGAAAACACCGGGGAGCTGTTTTTT. Its translation is CASSPTAGENTGELFF.

This clone was picked up a small number of times. The chain uses TRBV6-5 and TRBJ1-1; a weak D match, TRBD1 (5 bases). V gave up 8 bases and J gave up 4 bases, with 20 bases separating them. There are 15 residues in the CDR3. The germline gives CDR1 MNHEY, CDR2 SVGAGI. The CDR3 protein is CASCPGGTVCTEAFF. The CDR3 DNA sequence: TGTGCCAGCTGTCCGGGGGGAACGGTATGCACTGAAGCTTTCTTT.

This chain joins TRBV23-1 and TRBJ2-5; 9 bases line up with TRBD2. The end of the DNA aligns better with TRBJ2-7, so the J call may be wrong. TRBV23-1 is an ORF, and what it does is uncertain. The CDR3 is 19 amino acids. DNA for the CDR3: TGCGCCAGCAGTCAATCGCCCCTAGCGGGGTTGGGACAGACCTACGAGCAGTACTTC. Its translation: CASSQSPLAGLGQTYEQYF.

The genes are TRBV6-6 and TRBJ1-6; D not resolved. The V and J ends lost 7 bases and 0 bases respectively, with 10 bases between them. The CDR3 spans 15 residues. CDR1 MNHNY and CDR2 SVGAGI come from the germline V gene (reference sequence). CDR3 sequence: CASTDRSSYNSPLHF. CDR3 DNA sequence: TGTGCCAGCACCGATAGAAGCTCCTATAATTCACCCCTCCACTTT.

V gene TRBV7-9 combines with J gene TRBJ1-1; possible D gene TRBD1, 5 bases. The CDR3 runs 14 residues. The ends were cut back, 4 bases at V and 11 bases at J, with 20 bases in the middle. Germline V gives CDR1 SEHNR, CDR2 FQNEAQ (reference sequence). The CDR3 is CASSSTPVTAGAFF. As DNA, the CDR3 is TGTGCCAGCAGCTCTACACCAGTTACGGCAGGGGCTTTCTTT.

This chain uses TRBV19 with TRBJ1-1; D gene uncertain. The V and J ends lost 4 bases and 2 bases respectively, with 11 bases between them. The germline CDR1 and CDR2 sequences are LNHDA and SQIVND (reference sequence). The CDR3 length is 14 residues. The CDR3 region has the DNA TGTGCCAGTAGTAGGGAGGATATTAACACTGAAGCTTTCTTT. Amino acid sequence: CASSREDINTEAFF.

This rearrangement joins TRBV9 to TRBJ2-3; D is uncertain. Germline CDR1 reads SGDLS; CDR2 reads YYNGEE. The CDR3 is made up of 14 amino acids. Deletions cut 3 bases from V and 6 bases from J, with 14 bases between. The CDR3 bases are TGTGCCAGCAGCGGGAGTTACGGTGAGGATACGCAGTATTTT. Encoded protein: CASSGSYGEDTQYF.

The rearrangement joins TRBV15 to TRBJ1-1; D uncertain. This CDR3 has 14 amino acids. V shed 0 bases and J shed 0 bases, with 5 bases lying between them. Germline loops: CDR1 LNHNV, CDR2 YYDKDF (reference sequence). This chain's CDR3 is CATSRDSLNTEAFF. The CDR3 region has the DNA TGTGCCACCAGCAGAGATAGCTTGAACACTGAAGCTTTCTTT.

V usage is TRBV9 and J usage is TRBJ2-2; 10 positions agree with TRBD2. Germline V gene lookup returns CDR1 SGDLS and CDR2 YYNGEE. CDR3 length: 16 residues. V shed 4 bases and J 7 bases; nucleotides not matched to a gene: 10. Here the CDR3 reads CASSPAAGGPVGELFF. The CDR3 DNA reads as TGTGCCAGCAGCCCCGCAGCGGGGGGGCCGGTCGGGGAGCTGTTTTTT.

The J gene is TRBJ2-3, the V gene TRBV4-1; 12 bases align to TRBD2. Germline CDR1 MGHRA, CDR2 YSYEKL. CDR3 length: 15 amino acids. Trimming cost V 1 base and J 9 bases; bases outside gene matches: 5. The CDR3 region is CASSQGASGGATQYF. CDR3 in DNA: TGCGCCAGCAGCCAAGGGGCTAGCGGGGGGGCCACGCAGTATTTT.

This clone showed up just a few times. The chain recombines TRBV6-5 with TRBJ1-3; D perhaps matches TRBD1 (6 bases). Germline V gene sequence: CDR1 MNHEY, CDR2 SVGAGI. V was clipped by 4 bases and J by 2 bases, with 9 bases between them. CDR3 length equals 14 residues. CDR3 loop: CASSSGTTGNTIYF. The CDR3 nucleotides read TGTGCCAGCAGTTCCGGGACAACTGGAAACACCATATATTTT.

The J gene is TRBJ2-6, the V gene TRBV7-9, with D possibly being TRBD2 (7 bases). Germline V gives CDR1 SEHNR, CDR2 FQNEAQ (reference sequence). CDR3 length: 16 residues. Trimming took off 6 bases at V and 2 bases at J, with 14 bases between the two ends. CDR3 DNA: TGTGCCAGCAGACCCACGGGGGGCACTGGGGCCAACGTCCTGACTTTC. It specifies CASRPTGGTGANVLTF.

This clone appeared once. The chain is built from TRBV5-4 and TRBJ2-5; TRBD2 matches at 11 bases. Unmatched junction bases numbered 1, after V lost 0 bases and J lost 3 bases. The CDR3 is 15 residues long. Germline lookup yields CDR1 SGHNT and CDR2 YYREEE (reference sequence). DNA of the CDR3: TGTGCCAGCAGCTTGGTTAGCGGGGGGGAAGAGACCCAGTACTTC. Its translation is CASSLVSGGEETQYF.

A note on this clone: The sample holds other DNA sequences that translate to the same CDR3. The V gene is TRBV5-1, the J gene TRBJ2-2, with 9 nucleotides matching TRBD2. CDR3 length equals 15 residues. Germline V gives CDR1 SGHRS, CDR2 YFSETQ. V shed 2 bases and J 3 bases; nucleotides not matched to a gene: 2. CDR3 DNA sequence: TGCGCCAGCAGCTTCGCTAGCGGGGACACCGGGGAGCTGTTTTTT. Translating it yields CASSFASGDTGELFF.

The V and J genes are TRBV19 and TRBJ2-5; D is undetermined. The CDR3 is 13 amino acids. The V end was cut by 2 bases, the J end by 2 bases, with 6 bases between. Germline CDR1 is LNHDA and CDR2 is SQIVND (reference sequence). This chain's CDR3 is CASSITRQETQYF. The CDR3 nucleotides read TGTGCCAGTAGTATAACCAGACAAGAGACCCAGTACTTC.